What follows describes a single TCR beta chain. The entry originates in a study of shared clonotypes between healthy human individuals. Division of CD4+ cells produced a CD45RA+ naive subset and a CD45RA-negative memory subset. The authors loaded about 200 ng DNA, 25,000 to 30,000 T cell genomes, into sorted-subset replicate PCRs. The method was immunoSEQ multiplex PCR; TCRdb's version includes in-frame clones alone and lacks a portion of them. The top ten hold roughly 0.36% of the sample, which has more than 2,000,000 clones, 85% to 95% seen once. V lost 3 bases and J lost 4, with 9 bases in between. CDR1 is SGHTA, CDR2 FQGNSA, per germline. The CDR3 is 13 residues long.

This sequence was found in a man aged 18-30 years in good health. Some clones in this sample may be carry-over from other donors' samples. Sequencing was carried out using naive CD4+ T cells from PBMCs. Stated subset: CD45RA+ positively selected. This chain joins TRBV7-2 and TRBJ1-1; unclear D gene. The CDR3, as DNA: TGTGCCAGCAGCTTTCAATCTATCACTGAAGCTTTCTTT. Protein product: CASSFQSITEAFF.